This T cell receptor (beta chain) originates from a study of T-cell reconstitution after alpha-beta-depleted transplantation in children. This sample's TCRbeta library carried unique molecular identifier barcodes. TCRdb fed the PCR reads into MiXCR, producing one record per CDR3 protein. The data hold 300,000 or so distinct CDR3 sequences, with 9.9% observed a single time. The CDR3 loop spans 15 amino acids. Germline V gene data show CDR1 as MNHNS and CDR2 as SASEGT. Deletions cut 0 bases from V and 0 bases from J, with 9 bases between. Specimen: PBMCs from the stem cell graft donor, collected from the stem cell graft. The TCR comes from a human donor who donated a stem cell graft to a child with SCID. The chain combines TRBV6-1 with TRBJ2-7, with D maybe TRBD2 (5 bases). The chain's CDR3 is CASSEALRGSYEQYF. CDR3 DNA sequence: TGTGCCAGCAGTGAAGCGCTTCGGGGCTCCTACGAGCAGTACTTC.